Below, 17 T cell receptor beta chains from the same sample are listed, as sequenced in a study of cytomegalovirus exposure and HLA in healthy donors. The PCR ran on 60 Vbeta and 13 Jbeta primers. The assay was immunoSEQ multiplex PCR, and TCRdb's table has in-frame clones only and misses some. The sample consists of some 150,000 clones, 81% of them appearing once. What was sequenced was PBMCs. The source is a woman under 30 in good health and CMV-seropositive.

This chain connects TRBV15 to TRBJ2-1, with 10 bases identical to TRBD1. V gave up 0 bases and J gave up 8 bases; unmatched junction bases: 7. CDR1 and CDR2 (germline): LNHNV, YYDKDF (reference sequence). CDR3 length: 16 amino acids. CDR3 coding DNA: TGTGCCACCAGCAGAGATCGGGACAGGGGCGACCATGAGCAGTTCTTC. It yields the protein CATSRDRDRGDHEQFF.

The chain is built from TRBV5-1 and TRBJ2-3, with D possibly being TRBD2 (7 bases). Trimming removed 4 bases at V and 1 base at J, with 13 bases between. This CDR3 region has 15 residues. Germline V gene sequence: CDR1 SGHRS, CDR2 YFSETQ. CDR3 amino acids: CASSGIGGGTDTQYF. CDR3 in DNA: TGCGCCAGCAGCGGTATAGGGGGGGGCACAGATACGCAGTATTTT.

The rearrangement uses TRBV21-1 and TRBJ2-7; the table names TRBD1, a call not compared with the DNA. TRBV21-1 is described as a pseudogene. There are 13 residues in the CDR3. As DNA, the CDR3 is TGTGCCAGCAGCAAAGTCCGGACAGCCGAGCAGTACTTC. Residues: CASSKVRTAEQYF.

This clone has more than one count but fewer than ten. In DNA form, the CDR3 reads TGTGCCAGCAGCAGCTTGTCGCAGGGGAAGGAAAAACTGTTTTTT. This encodes CASSSLSQGKEKLFF. The chain recombines TRBV5-5 with TRBJ1-4; D possibly corresponds to TRBD1 (6 bases). CDR3 length: 15 residues. Germline V gene lookup returns CDR1 SGHKS and CDR2 YYEKEE (reference sequence). V was trimmed by 4 bases and J by 8 bases, leaving 18 bases between them.

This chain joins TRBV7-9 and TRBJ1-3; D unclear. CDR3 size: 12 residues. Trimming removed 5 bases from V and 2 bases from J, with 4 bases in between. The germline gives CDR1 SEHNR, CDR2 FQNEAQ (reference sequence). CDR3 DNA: TGTGCCAGCAGCCCCACTGGAAACACCATATATTTT. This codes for CASSPTGNTIYF.

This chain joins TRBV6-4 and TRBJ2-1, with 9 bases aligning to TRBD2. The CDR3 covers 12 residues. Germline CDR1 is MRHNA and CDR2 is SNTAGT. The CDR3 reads CPSGENYNEQFF. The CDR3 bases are TGTCCTAGCGGGGAGAACTACAATGAGCAGTTCTTC.

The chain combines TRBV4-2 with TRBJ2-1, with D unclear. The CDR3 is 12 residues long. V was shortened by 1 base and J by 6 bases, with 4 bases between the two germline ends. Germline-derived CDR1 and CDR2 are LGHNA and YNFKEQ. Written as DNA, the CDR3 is TGTGCCAGCAGCCAAGTCCGCAATGAGCAGTTCTTC. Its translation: CASSQVRNEQFF.

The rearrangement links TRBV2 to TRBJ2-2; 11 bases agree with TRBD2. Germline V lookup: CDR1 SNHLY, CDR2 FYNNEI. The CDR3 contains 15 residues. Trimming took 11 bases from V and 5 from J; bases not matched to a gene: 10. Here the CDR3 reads CAGDSGGAVTGELFF. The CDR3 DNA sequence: TGTGCCGGAGATAGCGGGGGGGCGGTTACCGGGGAGCTGTTTTTT.

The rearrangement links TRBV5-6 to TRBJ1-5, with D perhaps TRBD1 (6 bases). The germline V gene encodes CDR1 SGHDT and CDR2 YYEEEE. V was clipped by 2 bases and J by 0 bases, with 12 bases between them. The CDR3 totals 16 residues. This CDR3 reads CASSLAQGYSNQPQHF. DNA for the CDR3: TGTGCCAGCAGCTTAGCTCAGGGGTATAGCAATCAGCCCCAGCATTTT.

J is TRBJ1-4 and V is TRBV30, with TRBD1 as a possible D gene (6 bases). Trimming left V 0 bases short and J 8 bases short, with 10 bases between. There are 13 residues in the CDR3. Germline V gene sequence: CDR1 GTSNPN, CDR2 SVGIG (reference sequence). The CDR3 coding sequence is TGTGCCTGGAGTGTACAGGGTTGGGAAAAACTGTTTTTT. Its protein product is CAWSVQGWEKLFF.

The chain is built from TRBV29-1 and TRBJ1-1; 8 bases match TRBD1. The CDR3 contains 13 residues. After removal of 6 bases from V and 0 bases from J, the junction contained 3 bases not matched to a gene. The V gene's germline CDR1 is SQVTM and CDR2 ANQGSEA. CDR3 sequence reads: CSVGQGLNTEAFF. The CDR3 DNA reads TGCAGCGTCGGACAGGGCCTGAACACTGAAGCTTTCTTT.

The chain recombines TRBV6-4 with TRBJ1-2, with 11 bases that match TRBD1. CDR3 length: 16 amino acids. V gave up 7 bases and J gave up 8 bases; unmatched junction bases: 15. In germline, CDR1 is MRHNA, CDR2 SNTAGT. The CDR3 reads CASTPGQGDEGEGYTF. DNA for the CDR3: TGTGCCAGCACTCCGGGACAGGGGGACGAAGGTGAGGGCTACACCTTC.

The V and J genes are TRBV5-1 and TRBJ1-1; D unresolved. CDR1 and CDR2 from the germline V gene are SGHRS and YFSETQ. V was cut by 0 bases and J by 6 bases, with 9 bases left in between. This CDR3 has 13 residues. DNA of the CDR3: TGCGCCAGCAGCTTGGACACCTCCCCTGAAGCTTTCTTT. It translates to CASSLDTSPEAFF.

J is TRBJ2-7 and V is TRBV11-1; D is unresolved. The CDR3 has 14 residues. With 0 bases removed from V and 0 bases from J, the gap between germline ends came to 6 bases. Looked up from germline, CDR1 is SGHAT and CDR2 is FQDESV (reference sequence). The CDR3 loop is CASSLAASSYEQYF. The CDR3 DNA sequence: TGTGCCAGCAGCTTAGCCGCGAGCTCCTACGAGCAGTACTTC. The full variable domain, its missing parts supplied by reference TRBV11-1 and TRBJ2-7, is EAEVAQSPRYKITEKSQAVAFWCDPISGHATLYWYRQILGQGPELLVQFQDESVVDDSQLPKDRFSAERLKGVDSTLKIQPAELGDSAMYLCASSLAASSYEQYFGPGTRLTVT.

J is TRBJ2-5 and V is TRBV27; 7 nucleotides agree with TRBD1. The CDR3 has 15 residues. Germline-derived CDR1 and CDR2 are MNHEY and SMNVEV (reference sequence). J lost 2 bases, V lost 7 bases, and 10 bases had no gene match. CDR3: CASNPTTGPQETQYF. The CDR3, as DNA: TGTGCCAGCAACCCTACGACAGGGCCACAAGAGACCCAGTACTTC.

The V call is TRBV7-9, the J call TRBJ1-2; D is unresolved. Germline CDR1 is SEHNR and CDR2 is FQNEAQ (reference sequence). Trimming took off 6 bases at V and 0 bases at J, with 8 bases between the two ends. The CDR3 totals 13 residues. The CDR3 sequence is CASSFDSNYGYTF. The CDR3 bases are TGTGCCAGCAGTTTCGACTCTAACTATGGCTACACCTTC.

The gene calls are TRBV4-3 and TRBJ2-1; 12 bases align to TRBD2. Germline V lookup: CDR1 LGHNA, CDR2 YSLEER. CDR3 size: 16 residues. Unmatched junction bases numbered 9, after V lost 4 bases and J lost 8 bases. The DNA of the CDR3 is TGCGCCAGCAGCCGCCTAGCGGGGGGGCTGTCGGATGAGCAGTTCTTC. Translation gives CASSRLAGGLSDEQFF.